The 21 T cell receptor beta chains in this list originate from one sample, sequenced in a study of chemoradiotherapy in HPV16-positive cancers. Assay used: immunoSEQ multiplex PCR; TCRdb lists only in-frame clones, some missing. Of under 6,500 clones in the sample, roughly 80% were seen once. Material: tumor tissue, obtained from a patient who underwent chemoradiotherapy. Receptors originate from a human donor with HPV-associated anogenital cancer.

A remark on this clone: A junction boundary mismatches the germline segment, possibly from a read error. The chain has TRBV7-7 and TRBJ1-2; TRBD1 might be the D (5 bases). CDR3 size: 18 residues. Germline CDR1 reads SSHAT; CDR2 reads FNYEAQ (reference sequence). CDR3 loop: CASSLETAGRGRVDGYTF. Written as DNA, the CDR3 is TGTGCTAGCAGCTTAGAGACAGCGGGACGAGGACGGGTAGATGGCTACACCTTC.

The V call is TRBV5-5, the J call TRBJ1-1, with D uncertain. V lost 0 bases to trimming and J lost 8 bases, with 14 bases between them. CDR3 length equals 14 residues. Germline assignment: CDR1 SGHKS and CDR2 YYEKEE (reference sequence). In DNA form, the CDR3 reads TGTGCCAGCAGCTTGGACAGTACGTCCAACGAAGCTTTCTTT. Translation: CASSLDSTSNEAFF.

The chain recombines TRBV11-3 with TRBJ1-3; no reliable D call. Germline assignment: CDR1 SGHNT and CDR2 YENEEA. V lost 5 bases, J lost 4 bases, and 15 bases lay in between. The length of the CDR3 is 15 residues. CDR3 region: CASSPPSLKGNTIYF. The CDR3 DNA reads TGTGCCAGCAGCCCCCCCTCGTTAAAAGGAAACACCATATATTTT.

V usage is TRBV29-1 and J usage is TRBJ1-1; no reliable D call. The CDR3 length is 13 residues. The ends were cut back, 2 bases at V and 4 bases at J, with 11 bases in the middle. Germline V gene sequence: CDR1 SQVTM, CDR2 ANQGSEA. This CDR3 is CSVERGKGTEAFF. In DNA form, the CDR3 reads TGCAGCGTTGAAAGAGGCAAAGGCACTGAAGCTTTCTTT.

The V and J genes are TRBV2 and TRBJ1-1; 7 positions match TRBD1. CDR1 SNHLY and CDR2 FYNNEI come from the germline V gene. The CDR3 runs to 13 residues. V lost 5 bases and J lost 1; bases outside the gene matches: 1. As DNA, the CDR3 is TGTGCCAGCAGTCAGGGGGAGAACACTGAAGCTTTCTTT. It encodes CASSQGENTEAFF.

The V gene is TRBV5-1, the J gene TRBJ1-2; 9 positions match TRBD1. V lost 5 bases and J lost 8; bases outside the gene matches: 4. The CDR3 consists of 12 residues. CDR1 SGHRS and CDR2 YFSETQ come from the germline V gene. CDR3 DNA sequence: TGCGCCAGCAGTCGGGACAGGGACGGCTACACCTTC. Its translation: CASSRDRDGYTF.

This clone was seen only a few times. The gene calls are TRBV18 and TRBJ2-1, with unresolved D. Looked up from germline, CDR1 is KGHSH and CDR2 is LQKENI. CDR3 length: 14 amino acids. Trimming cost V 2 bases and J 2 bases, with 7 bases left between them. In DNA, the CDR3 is TGTGCCAGCTCACCAACTCGCCCCTACAATGAGCAGTTCTTC. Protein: CASSPTRPYNEQFF.

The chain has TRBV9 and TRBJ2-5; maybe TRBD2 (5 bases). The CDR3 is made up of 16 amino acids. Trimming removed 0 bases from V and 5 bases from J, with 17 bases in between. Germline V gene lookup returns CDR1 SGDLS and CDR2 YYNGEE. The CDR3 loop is CASSVGARDLMETQYF. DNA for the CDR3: TGTGCCAGCAGCGTAGGGGCCCGGGATCTTATGGAGACCCAGTACTTC.

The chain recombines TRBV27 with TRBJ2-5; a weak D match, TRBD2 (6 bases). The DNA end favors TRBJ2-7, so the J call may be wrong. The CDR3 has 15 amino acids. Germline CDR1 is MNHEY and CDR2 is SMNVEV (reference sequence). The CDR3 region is CASSSRDSFSYEQYF. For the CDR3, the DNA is TGTGCCAGCAGTTCCCGGGACTCTTTCTCCTACGAGCAGTACTTC.

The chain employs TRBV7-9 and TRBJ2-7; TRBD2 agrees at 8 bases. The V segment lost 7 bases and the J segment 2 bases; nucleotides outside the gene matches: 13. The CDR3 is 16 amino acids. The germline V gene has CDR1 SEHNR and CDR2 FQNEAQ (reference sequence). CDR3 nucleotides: TGTGCCAGCAAGGTGTTAGCGGGAAAGGGGACCTACGAGCAGTACTTC. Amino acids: CASKVLAGKGTYEQYF.

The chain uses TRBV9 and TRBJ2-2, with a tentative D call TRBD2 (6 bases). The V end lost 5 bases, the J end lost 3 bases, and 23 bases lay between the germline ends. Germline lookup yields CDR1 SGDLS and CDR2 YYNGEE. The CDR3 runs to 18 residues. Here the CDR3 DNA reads TGTGCCAGCAGTCCCGGGACTCCCGGAATGGGGGACACCGGGGAGCTGTTTTTT. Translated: CASSPGTPGMGDTGELFF.

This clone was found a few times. DNA of the CDR3: TGTGCCAGCAGCTCCGAAGGGAGCAATCAGCCCCAGCATTTT. This sequence encodes CASSSEGSNQPQHF. The chain uses TRBV7-6 and TRBJ1-5; D ambiguous. Germline values: CDR1 SGHVS, CDR2 FNYEAQ. Trimming pared 4 bases from V and 1 base from J, leaving 8 bases between. The CDR3 is 14 amino acids.

The CDR3 here is CASSEPGQGPVGELFF. The CDR3 DNA reads TGTGCCAGCAGTGAACCTGGACAGGGGCCGGTCGGGGAGCTGTTTTTT. This sequence joins TRBV6-1 and TRBJ2-2; 9 nucleotides align to TRBD1. CDR1 MNHNS and CDR2 SASEGT come from the germline V gene. This CDR3 has 16 amino acids. J lost 7 bases, V lost 2 bases, and 8 bases had no gene match.

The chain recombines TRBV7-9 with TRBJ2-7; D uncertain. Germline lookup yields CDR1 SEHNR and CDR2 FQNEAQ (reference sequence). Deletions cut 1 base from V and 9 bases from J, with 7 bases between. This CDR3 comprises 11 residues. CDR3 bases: TGTGCCAGCAGCTTAGGGGTCGCGCAGTACTTC. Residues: CASSLGVAQYF.

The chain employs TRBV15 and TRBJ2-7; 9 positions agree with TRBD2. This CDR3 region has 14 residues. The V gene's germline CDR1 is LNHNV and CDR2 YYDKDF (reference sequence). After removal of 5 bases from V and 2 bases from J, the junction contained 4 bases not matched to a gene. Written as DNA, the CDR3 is TGTGCCACCAGCCATAGCGGGAGTACCTACGAGCAGTACTTC. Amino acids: CATSHSGSTYEQYF.

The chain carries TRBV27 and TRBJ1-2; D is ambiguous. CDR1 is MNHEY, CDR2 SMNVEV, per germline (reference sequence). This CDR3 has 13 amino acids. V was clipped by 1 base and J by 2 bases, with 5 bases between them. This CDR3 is CASSLFRNYGYTF. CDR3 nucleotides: TGTGCCAGCAGTTTATTCAGGAACTATGGCTACACCTTC.

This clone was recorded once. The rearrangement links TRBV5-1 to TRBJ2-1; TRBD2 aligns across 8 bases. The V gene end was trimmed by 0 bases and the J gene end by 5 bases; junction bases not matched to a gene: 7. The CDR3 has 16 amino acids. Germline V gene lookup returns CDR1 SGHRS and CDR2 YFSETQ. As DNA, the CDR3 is TGCGCCAGCAGCTTGGCGGGTAGCGGGGTCAACAATGAGCAGTTCTTC. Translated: CASSLAGSGVNNEQFF.

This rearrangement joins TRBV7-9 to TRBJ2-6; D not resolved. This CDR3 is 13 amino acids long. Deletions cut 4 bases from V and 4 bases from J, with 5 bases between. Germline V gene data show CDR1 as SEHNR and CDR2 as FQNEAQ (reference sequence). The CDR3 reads CASSSPGANVLTF. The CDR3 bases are TGTGCCAGCAGCTCCCCCGGGGCCAACGTCCTGACTTTC.

CDR3 protein: CASRPTVEGRYGYTF. The DNA of the CDR3 is TGTGCCAGTAGACCGACGGTTGAGGGGAGGTACGGCTACACCTTC. This rearrangement joins TRBV19 to TRBJ1-2; the D gene is possibly TRBD1 (5 bases). Germline-derived CDR1 and CDR2 are LNHDA and SQIVND (reference sequence). With 6 bases removed from V and 8 bases from J, the gap between germline ends came to 22 bases. The CDR3 has 15 residues.

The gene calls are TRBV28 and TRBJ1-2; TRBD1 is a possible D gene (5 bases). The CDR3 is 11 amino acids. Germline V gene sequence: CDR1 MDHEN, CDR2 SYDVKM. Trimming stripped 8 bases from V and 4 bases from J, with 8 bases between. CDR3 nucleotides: TGTGCCAGCGCAGGGCCCTATGGCTACACCTTC. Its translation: CASAGPYGYTF.

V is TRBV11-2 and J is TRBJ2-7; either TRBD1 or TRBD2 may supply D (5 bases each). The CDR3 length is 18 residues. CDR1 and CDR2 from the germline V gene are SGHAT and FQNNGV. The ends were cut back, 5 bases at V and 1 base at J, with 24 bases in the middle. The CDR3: CASSNLGAGVLGSYEQYF. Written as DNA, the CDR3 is TGTGCCAGCAGCAATCTCGGGGCCGGGGTATTAGGTTCCTACGAGCAGTACTTC.